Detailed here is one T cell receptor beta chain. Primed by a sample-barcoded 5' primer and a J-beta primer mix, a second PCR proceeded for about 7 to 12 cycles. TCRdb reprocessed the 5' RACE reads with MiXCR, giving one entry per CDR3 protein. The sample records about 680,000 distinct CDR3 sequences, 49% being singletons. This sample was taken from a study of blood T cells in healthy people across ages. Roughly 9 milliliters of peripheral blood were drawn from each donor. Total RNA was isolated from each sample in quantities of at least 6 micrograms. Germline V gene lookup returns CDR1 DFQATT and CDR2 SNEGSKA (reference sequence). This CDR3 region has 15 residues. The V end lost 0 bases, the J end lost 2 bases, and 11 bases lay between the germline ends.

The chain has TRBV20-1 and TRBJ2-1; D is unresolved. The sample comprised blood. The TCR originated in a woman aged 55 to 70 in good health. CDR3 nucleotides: TGCAGTGCTAGAGATTTCCGCGGAACCTACAATGAGCAGTTCTTC. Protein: CSARDFRGTYNEQFF.